This T cell receptor beta chain originates from a study of identical twins. Whole-study results and caveats: The study drew conclusions from cross-sectional statistical analysis, not from following the same donors.

This CDR3 contains 16 residues. V lost 1 base to trimming and J lost 5 bases, with 16 bases between them. Per the germline V gene, CDR1 is SGHVS and CDR2 is FQNEAQ. TCRdb re-analysed the 5' RACE reads in MiXCR, keeping a single row per CDR3 protein. The data contain under 800,000 distinct CDR3 sequences, 21% of them singletons. This clonotype was seen more than once but under ten times. Its matching antigen is unknown. These data also formed part of another study, on T cells expressing NK-cell markers.

The chain combines TRBV7-8 with TRBJ2-3; possibly TRBD1 for D (5 bases). The sample was PBMCs. The TCR sequence derives from a woman under 30 in good health. CDR3 nucleotides: TGTGCCAGCAGCTTAGGCGACAGATTGCGCGGAGATACGCAGTATTTT. As protein: CASSLGDRLRGDTQYF. The full variable domain, in which reference TRBV7-8 and TRBJ2-3 provide the parts outside the CDR3, is GAGVSQSPRYKVAKRGQDVALRCDPISGHVSLFWYQQALGQGPEFLTYFQNEAQLDKSGLPSDRFFAERPEGSVSTLKIQRTQQEDSAVYLCASSLGDRLRGDTQYFGPGTRLTVL.